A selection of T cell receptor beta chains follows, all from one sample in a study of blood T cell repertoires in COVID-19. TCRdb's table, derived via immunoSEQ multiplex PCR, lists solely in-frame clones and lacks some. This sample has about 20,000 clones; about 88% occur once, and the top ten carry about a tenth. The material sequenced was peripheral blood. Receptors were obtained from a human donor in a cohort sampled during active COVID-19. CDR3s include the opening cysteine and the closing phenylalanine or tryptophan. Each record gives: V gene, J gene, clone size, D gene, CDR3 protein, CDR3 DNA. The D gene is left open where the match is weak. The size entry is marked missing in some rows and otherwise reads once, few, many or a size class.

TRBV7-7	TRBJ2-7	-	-	CASSPVPGSHEQYF	TGTGCTAGCAGCCCGGTCCCGGGAAGCCACGAGCAGTACTTC
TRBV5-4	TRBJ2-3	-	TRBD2	CASSWARTSGGSTDTQYF	TGTGCCAGCAGCTGGGCCCGGACTAGCGGGGGTAGCACAGATACGCAGTATTTT
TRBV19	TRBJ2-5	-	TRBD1	CASSIGGTGGLETQYF	TGTGCCAGTAGTATAGGTGGGACAGGGGGTCTTGAGACCCAGTACTTC
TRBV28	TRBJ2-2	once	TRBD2	CTPSATTSGRRRRGHRGAVF	TGTACCCCGTCTGCCACGACTAGCGGGAGAAGAAGAAGAGGACACCGGGGAGCTGTTTTT
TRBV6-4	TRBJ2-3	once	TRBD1	CASRTGQGVPPSRDTQYF	TGTGCCAGCAGGACCGGACAGGGGGTTCCTCCTTCGAGGGATACGCAGTATTTT
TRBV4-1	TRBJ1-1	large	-	CASSYRDENTEAFF	TGCGCCAGCAGCTACAGGGACGAGAACACTGAAGCTTTCTTT
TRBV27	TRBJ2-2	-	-	CASGKGEGTGELFF	TGTGCCAGCGGGAAAGGCGAGGGAACCGGGGAGCTGTTTTTT
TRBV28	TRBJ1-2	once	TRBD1	CASSLGWGQGINYGYTF	TGTGCCAGCAGTTTGGGTTGGGGACAGGGAATTAACTATGGCTACACCTTC
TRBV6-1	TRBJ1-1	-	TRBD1	CASSEGPLTGPNTEAFF	TGTGCCAGCAGTGAAGGGCCCCTGACAGGGCCCAACACTGAAGCTTTCTTT
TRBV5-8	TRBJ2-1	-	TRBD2	CASSSVAGAGGREQFF	TGTGCCAGCAGCTCTGTAGCGGGAGCGGGGGGAAGGGAGCAGTTCTTC
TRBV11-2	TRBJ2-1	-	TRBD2	CASSQTSVAGADNEQFF	TGTGCCAGCAGTCAGACCTCGGTAGCGGGAGCTGATAATGAGCAGTTCTTC